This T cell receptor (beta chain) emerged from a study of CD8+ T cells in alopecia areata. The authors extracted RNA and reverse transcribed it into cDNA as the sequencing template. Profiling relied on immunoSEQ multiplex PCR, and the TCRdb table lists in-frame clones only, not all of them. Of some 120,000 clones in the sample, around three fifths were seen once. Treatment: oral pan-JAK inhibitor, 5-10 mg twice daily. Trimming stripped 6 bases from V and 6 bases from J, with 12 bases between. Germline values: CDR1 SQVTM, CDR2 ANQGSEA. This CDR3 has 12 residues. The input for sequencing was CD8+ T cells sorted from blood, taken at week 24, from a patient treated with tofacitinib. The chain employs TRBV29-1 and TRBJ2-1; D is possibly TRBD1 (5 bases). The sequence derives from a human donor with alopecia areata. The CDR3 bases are TGCAGCGTGGCCCAGGGTGGCAATGAGCAGTTCTTC. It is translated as CSVAQGGNEQFF.